This TCR delta chain emerged from a study of Vδ1+ human thymocytes. Concerning this clone: No antigen is known for it.

Germline CDR1 and CDR2: TSWWSYY and QGS. The CDR3 length is 17 residues. V shed 0 bases and J 8 bases; nucleotides not matched to a gene: 9. Study observations and caveats: Highly polyclonal TRG and TRD repertoires with Gaussian CDR3 length distributions appeared in thymus.

RNA was extracted from the cells and then reverse transcribed. CDR3 amplicons came from multiplex PCR with pooled V-gene forward and constant-region reverse primers. TCRdb ran CATT on the multiplex PCR reads. Here the sample spans tens of thousands of delta-chain clones, about 15% being singletons. Source material: Vdelta1+ gamma-delta thymocytes from the thymus. Subset meaning: FACS-sorted CD3+ TCRalphabeta- TCRVdelta1+ TCRVdelta2- thymocytes. The sequence came from a boy in the first two years of life who had congenital heart surgery. This chain connects TRDV1 to TRDJ1; TRDD3 matches 13 bases. CDR3 sequence reads: CALGELSYWGIRSKLIF. DNA for the CDR3: TGTGCTCTTGGGGAACTATCCTACTGGGGGATACGCTCCAAACTCATCTTT.